The source of this T cell receptor beta chain is a study of T cells in localized non-small cell lung cancer. TCRdb's table, derived via immunoSEQ multiplex PCR, lists solely in-frame clones and lacks some. This table has approximately 43,000 clones, about nine tenths appearing once. Study results and limitations: A median of roughly 50 of the top 100 tumor clones appeared in adjacent lung, which was paired and uninvolved. Higher adjacent-lung clonality was associated with shorter survival.

For this clone: The antigen remains undetermined.

Sequenced material: peripheral blood, taken before any cancer treatment. The clonotype comes from a female donor older than 55 with stage I squamous cell lung carcinoma.

The CDR3 nucleotides read TGTGCCAGCAAATACCACAGCGCTAACTATGGCTACACCTTC. This encodes CASKYHSANYGYTF. The rearrangement links TRBV6-4 to TRBJ1-2; unclear D gene. This CDR3 has 14 residues. Germline values: CDR1 MRHNA, CDR2 SNTAGT. V dropped 7 bases and J dropped 0 bases, with 12 bases sitting between them.